What follows describes a single T cell receptor (beta chain). PCR was performed using 60 Vbeta and 13 Jbeta primers. The method was immunoSEQ multiplex PCR; TCRdb's version includes in-frame clones alone and lacks a portion of them. The sample shows over 60,000 clones, about 68% of them seen only once. These data come from a study of cytomegalovirus exposure and HLA in healthy donors. V shed 4 bases and J 0 bases; nucleotides not matched to a gene: 12. The CDR3 loop spans 17 amino acids. CDR1 is SGHNT, CDR2 YYREEE, per germline (reference sequence). This sequence was found in a woman in her 30s in good health and CMV-seropositive. The V and J genes are TRBV5-4 and TRBJ2-7; 8 bases are a match to TRBD1. The source material was PBMCs. The chain's CDR3 is CASSDSRGTGGSYEQYF. In DNA, the CDR3 is TGTGCCAGCAGCGACTCGAGGGGCACAGGGGGCTCCTACGAGCAGTACTTC.